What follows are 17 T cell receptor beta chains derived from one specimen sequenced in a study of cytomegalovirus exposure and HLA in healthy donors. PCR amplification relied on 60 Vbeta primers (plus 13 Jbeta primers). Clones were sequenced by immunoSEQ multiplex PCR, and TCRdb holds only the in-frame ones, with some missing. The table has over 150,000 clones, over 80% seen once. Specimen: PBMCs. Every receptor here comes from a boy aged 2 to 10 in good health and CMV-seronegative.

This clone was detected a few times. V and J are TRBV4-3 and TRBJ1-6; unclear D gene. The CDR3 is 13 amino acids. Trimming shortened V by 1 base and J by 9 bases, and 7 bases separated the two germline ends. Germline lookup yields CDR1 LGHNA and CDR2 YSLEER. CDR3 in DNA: TGCGCCAGCAGCCAAGTTGAGGGTTCACCCCTCCACTTT. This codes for CASSQVEGSPLHF.

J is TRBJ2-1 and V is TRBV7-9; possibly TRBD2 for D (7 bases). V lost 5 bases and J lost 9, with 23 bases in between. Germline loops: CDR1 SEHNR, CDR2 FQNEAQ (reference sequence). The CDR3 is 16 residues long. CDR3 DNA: TGTGCCAGCAGCCCCGAGGGGGGGACTACCCGCACTGAGCAGTTCTTC. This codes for CASSPEGGTTRTEQFF. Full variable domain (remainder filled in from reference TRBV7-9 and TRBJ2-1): DTGVSQNPRHKITKRGQNVTFRCDPISEHNRLYWYRQTLGQGPEFLTYFQNEAQLEKSRLLSDRFSAERPKGSFSTLEIQRTEQGDSAMYLCASSPEGGTTRTEQFFGPGTRLTVL.

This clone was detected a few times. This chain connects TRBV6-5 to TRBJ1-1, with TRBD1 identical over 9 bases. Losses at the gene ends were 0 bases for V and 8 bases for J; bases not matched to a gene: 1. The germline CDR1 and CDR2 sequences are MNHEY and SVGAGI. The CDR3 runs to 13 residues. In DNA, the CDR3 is TGTGCCAGCAGTTACTCGGGGACAGGGGAAGCTTTCTTT. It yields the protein CASSYSGTGEAFF.

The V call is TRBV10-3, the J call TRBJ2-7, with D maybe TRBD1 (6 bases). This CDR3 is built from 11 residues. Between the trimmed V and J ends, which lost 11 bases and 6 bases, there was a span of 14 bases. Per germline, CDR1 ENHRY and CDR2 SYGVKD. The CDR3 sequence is CASRQEVEQYF. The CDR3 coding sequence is TGTGCCTCCCGACAGGAGGTCGAGCAGTACTTC.

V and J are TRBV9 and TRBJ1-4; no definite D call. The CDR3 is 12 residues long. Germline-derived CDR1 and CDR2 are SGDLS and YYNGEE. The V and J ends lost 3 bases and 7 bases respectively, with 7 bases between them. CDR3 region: CASSGRSEKLFF. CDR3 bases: TGTGCCAGCAGCGGGCGGAGTGAAAAACTGTTTTTT.

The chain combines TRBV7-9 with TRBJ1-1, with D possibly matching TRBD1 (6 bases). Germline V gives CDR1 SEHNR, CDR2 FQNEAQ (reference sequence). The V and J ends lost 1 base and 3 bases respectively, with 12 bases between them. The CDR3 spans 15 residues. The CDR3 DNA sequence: TGTGCCAGCAGCTTAGGTCCAGGGGTGGACACTGAAGCTTTCTTT. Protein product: CASSLGPGVDTEAFF.

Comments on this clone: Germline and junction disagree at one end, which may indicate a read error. The CDR3 region is CASSLDLERSYEQYF. The CDR3 DNA reads as TGTGCTAGCAGCTTAGACCTGGAGAGGTCCTACGAGCAGTACTTC. V is TRBV7-7 and J is TRBJ2-7; no definite D call. This CDR3 region has 15 residues. CDR1 and CDR2 (germline): SSHAT, FNYEAQ (reference sequence).

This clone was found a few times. The CDR3 loop reads CATSRDRADGYTF. The CDR3 nucleotides are TGTGCCACCAGCAGAGACAGGGCAGATGGCTACACCTTC. The chain uses TRBV15 and TRBJ1-2, with a weak D call TRBD1 (5 bases). Germline CDR1 reads LNHNV; CDR2 reads YYDKDF (reference sequence). V was cut by 0 bases and J by 6 bases, with 8 bases left in between. The CDR3 extends over 13 amino acids.

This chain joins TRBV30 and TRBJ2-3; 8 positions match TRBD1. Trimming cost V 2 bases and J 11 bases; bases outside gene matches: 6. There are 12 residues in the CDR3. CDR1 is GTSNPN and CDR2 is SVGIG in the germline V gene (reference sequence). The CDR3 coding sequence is TGTGCCTGGAGTACGACAGGGGTCGGGCAGTATTTT. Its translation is CAWSTTGVGQYF.

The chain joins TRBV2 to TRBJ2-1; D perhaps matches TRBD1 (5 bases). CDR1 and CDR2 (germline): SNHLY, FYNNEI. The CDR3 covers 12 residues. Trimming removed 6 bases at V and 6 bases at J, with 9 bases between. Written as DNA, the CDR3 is TGTGCCAGCAGGGCCGACAGCAATGAGCAGTTCTTC. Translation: CASRADSNEQFF. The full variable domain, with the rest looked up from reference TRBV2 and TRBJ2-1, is EPEVTQTPSHQVTQMGQEVILRCVPISNHLYFYWYRQILGQKVEFLVSFYNNEISEKSEIFDDQFSVERPDGSNFTLKIRSTKLEDSAMYFCASRADSNEQFFGPGTRLTVL.

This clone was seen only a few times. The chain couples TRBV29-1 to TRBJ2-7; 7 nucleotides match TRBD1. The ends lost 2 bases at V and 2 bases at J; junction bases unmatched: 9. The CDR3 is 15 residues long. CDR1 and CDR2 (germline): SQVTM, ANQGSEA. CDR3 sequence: CSVERGAGGAYEQYF. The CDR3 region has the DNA TGCAGCGTTGAACGTGGGGCAGGGGGAGCCTACGAGCAGTACTTC.

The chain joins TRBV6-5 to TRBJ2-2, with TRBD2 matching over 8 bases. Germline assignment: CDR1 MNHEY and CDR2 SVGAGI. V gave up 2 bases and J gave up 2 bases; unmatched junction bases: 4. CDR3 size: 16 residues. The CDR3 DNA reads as TGTGCCAGCAGTTACGAGGCGGGGGGTAACACCGGGGAGCTGTTTTTT. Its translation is CASSYEAGGNTGELFF.

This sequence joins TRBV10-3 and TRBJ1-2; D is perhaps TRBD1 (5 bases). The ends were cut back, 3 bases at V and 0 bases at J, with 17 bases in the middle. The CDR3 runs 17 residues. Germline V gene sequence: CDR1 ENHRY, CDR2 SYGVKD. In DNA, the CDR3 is TGTGCCATCAGTGACCAAAAAGGGGTCCTAGCTAACTATGGCTACACCTTC. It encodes CAISDQKGVLANYGYTF.

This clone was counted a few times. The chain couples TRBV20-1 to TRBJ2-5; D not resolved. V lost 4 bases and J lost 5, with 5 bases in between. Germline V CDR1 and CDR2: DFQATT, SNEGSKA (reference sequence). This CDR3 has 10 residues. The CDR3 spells CSATRETQYF. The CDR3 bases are TGCAGTGCTACGAGGGAGACCCAGTACTTC.

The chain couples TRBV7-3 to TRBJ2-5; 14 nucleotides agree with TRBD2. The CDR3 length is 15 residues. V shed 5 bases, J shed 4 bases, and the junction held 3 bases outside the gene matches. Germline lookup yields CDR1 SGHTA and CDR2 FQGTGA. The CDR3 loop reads CASSQGTSGRETQYF. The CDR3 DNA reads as TGTGCCAGCAGCCAGGGGACTAGCGGGAGAGAGACCCAGTACTTC.

This CDR3 is CASSQAGSQETQYF. The CDR3 bases are TGTGCCAGCAGCCAAGCAGGCTCTCAAGAGACCCAGTACTTC. This rearrangement joins TRBV4-2 to TRBJ2-5; the D is unclear. V was cut by 1 base and J by 2 bases, with 8 bases left in between. This CDR3 is built from 14 residues. Germline V gene lookup returns CDR1 LGHNA and CDR2 YNFKEQ.

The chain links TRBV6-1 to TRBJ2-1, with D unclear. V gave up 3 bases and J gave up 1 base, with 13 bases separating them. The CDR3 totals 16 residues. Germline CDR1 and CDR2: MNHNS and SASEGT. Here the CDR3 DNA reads TGTGCCAGCAGTGAGCTAGGATTTGCTTCCTACAATGAGCAGTTCTTC. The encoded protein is CASSELGFASYNEQFF.